The 10 T cell receptor beta chains listed next were all sequenced from one sample in a study of blood T cell repertoires in COVID-19. This table comes from immunoSEQ multiplex PCR, and its TCRdb copy is limited to in-frame clones, with some not included. The table includes some 150,000 clones, about 83% detected once. The sequenced material came from PBMCs or T cells enriched from blood (not recorded which). These receptors came from a woman aged 45-60 years in a cohort exposed to, infected with or recovered from COVID-19 (not recorded which).

This chain connects TRBV28 to TRBJ1-2; tentatively, D is TRBD1 (6 bases). Germline V gives CDR1 MDHEN, CDR2 SYDVKM. The length of the CDR3 is 12 residues. Trimming cost V 6 bases and J 14 bases, with 19 bases left between them. CDR3 in DNA: TGTGCCAGCAGATCTACGGAGACAGGTTCAACCTTC. Translation: CASRSTETGSTF.

This sequence joins TRBV6-1 and TRBJ1-6, with 7 bases that match TRBD1. CDR3 length: 15 amino acids. J was trimmed by 7 bases and V by 3 bases; bases with no gene match: 6. Germline CDR1 is MNHNS and CDR2 is SASEGT. DNA for the CDR3: TGTGCCAGCAGTGATACAGGGGTCGGGAATTCACCCCTCCACTTT. Its protein product is CASSDTGVGNSPLHF.

The rearrangement uses TRBV18 and TRBJ1-5; 8 bases map to TRBD1. V trimming: 3 bases; J trimming: 10 bases; junction bases outside the gene matches: 5. CDR1 KGHSH and CDR2 LQKENI come from the germline V gene. There are 13 residues in the CDR3. DNA of the CDR3: TGTGCCAGCTCACCGGACAGGGAAATTCCCCAGCATTTT. Encoded protein: CASSPDREIPQHF.

The chain uses TRBV28 and TRBJ1-5; the match to TRBD1 covers 9 bases. This CDR3 spans 16 amino acids. In germline, CDR1 is MDHEN, CDR2 SYDVKM. V trimming: 6 bases; J trimming: 6 bases; junction bases outside the gene matches: 12. The CDR3 here is CASSSPGQGIAQPQHF. CDR3 sequence (DNA): TGTGCCAGCAGCTCTCCGGGACAGGGAATCGCTCAGCCCCAGCATTTT. Full variable domain (missing parts from reference TRBV28 and TRBJ1-5): DVKVTQSSRYLVKRTGEKVFLECVQDMDHENMFWYRQDPGLGLRLIYFSYDVKMKEKGDIPEGYSVSREKKERFSLILESASTNQTSMYLCASSSPGQGIAQPQHFGDGTRLSIL.

This clone was detected only a few times. The V and J genes are TRBV19 and TRBJ1-5, with 11 bases lining up with TRBD1. Germline V gene data show CDR1 as LNHDA and CDR2 as SQIVND (reference sequence). V dropped 3 bases and J dropped 0; count of bases not matched to a gene: 4. The CDR3 contains 17 residues. The CDR3 reads CASSIRGQGGSNQPQHF. CDR3 bases: TGTGCCAGTAGTATTCGGGGACAGGGGGGTAGCAATCAGCCCCAGCATTTT.

V gene TRBV12-3 or TRBV12-4 combines with J gene TRBJ2-1, with a tentative D call TRBD1 (5 bases). The CDR3 has 12 residues. Trimming took off 8 bases at V and 6 bases at J, with 11 bases between the two ends. CDR3 in amino acids: CASQGAINEQFF. CDR3 sequence (DNA): TGTGCCAGCCAAGGGGCCATCAATGAGCAGTTCTTC.

This clone was seen only once. The chain combines TRBV30 with TRBJ1-4; tentative D call: TRBD1 (5 bases). V was pared by 1 base and J by 5 bases, with 11 bases between. Looked up from germline, CDR1 is GTSNPN and CDR2 is SVGIG (reference sequence). This CDR3 has 14 residues. The CDR3 region has the DNA TGTGCCTGGAGTGACGGGGGAGGGAATGAAAAACTGTTTTTT. Translated, it gives CAWSDGGGNEKLFF.

The DNA of the CDR3 is TGTGCCAGCGTAACCATAGCGGGGGAGTCAGATACGCAGTATTTT. Its protein is CASVTIAGESDTQYF. The rearrangement joins TRBV7-2 to TRBJ2-3, with TRBD2 identical over 9 bases. This CDR3 comprises 15 residues. Germline-derived CDR1 and CDR2 are SGHTA and FQGNSA. Germline trimming cut 8 bases from V and 4 bases from J; bases unmatched to any gene: 10. The full variable domain, its missing parts supplied by reference TRBV7-2 and TRBJ2-3, is GAGVSQSPSNKVTEKGKDVELRCDPISGHTALYWYRQSLGQGLEFLIYFQGNSAPDKSGLPSDRFSAERTGGSVSTLTIQRTQQEDSAVYLCASVTIAGESDTQYFGPGTRLTVL.

This chain links TRBV28 with TRBJ2-7; 9 nucleotides agree with TRBD1. CDR3 length: 15 amino acids. The V segment lost 1 base and the J segment 4 bases; nucleotides outside the gene matches: 5. Germline V CDR1 and CDR2: MDHEN, SYDVKM. The CDR3 DNA reads as TGTGCCAGCAGTTTATTGGGACAGGGTAATTACGAGCAGTACTTC. Protein product: CASSLLGQGNYEQYF.

The chain couples TRBV5-4 to TRBJ2-6; TRBD2 agrees at 7 bases. Per germline, CDR1 SGHNT and CDR2 YYREEE (reference sequence). The CDR3 extends over 15 amino acids. V gave up 10 bases and J gave up 4 bases; unmatched junction bases: 11. The CDR3 coding sequence is TGTGCCCCCAGCCGGGGAGGGGCCGGGGCCAACGTCCTGACTTTC. This translates into CAPSRGGAGANVLTF.